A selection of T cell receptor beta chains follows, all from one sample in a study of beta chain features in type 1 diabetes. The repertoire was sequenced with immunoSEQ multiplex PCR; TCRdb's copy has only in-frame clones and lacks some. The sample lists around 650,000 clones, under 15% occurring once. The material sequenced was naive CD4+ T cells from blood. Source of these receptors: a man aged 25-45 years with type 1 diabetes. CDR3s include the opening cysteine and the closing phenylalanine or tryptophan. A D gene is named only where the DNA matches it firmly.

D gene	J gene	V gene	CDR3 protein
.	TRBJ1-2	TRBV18	CASSPPIGSRKGFNYGYTF
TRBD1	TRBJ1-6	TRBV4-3	CASSPTVDRAASPLHF
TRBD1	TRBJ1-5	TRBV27	CASSWDRDQPQHF
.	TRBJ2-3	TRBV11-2	CASSLAYTQYF
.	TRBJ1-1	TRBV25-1	CASSLTGMNTEAFF
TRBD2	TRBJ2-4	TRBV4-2	CASSQDSASGGSTLAKNIQYF
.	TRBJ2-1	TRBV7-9	CASSLDHEQFF
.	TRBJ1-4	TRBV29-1	CSVARDGNEKLFF
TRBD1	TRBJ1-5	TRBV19	CASSKGSGGIQPQHF
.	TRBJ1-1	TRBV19	CASSEQAQGTEAFF
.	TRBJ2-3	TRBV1	CTSSQGVGGGDTQYF
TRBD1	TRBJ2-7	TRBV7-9	CASSIGTGGAEQYF
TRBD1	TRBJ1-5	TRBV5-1	CASTLGQGNQPQHF
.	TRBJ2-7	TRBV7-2	CASSLRRATYEQYF
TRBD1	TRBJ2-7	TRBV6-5	CASGDRPTYEQYF
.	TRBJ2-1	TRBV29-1	CSVGGGLYNEQFF
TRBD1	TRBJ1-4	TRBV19	CASKKGQINEKLFF
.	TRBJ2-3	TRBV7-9	CASSFNSGDTQYF
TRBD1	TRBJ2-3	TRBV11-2	CASSPTGTGGVMADTQYF
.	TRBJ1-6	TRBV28	CASSPGGSSYNSPLHF
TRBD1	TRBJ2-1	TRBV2	CASSGIGGGEQFF
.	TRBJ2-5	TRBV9	CASSGIDQETQYF
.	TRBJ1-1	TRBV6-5	CASSSRRRNTEAFF
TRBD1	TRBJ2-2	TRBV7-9	CASSWDRGHTGELFF
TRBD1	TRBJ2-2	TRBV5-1	CASSLAVLGQKTGELFF
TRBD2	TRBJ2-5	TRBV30	CAWSVPGGETQYF
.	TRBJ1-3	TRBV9	CASSPSAGALSGNTIYF
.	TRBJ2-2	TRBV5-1	CASSLQGLNTGELFF
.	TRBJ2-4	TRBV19	CASSRDLAKNIQYF
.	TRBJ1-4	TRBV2	CASSKGSSNEKLFF
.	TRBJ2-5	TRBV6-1	CASTRLETQYF
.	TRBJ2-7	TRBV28	CASSSGYYEQYF
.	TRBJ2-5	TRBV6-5	CASSLPGYEEETQYF
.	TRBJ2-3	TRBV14	CASSLGLPLRSDTQYF
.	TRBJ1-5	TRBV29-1	CSVASPGRFSNQPQHF
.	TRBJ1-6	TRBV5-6	CASSLRGPGFNSPLHF
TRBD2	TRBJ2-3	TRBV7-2	CASSLGTSGGADTQYF
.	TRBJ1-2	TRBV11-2	CASSLAGYGYTF
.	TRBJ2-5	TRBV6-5	CASSSELTQETQYF
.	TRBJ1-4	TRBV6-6	CASSYSRETTNEKLFF
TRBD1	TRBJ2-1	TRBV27	CASSLGDRDYNEQFF
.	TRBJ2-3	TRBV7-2	CASSIQGSMTDTQYF
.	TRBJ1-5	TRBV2	CASSSTDGYNQPQHF
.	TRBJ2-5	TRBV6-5	CASKKGGHEVKYF
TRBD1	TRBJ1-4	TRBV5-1	CASSSGQFDEKLFF
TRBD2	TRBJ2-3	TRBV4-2	CASSQLLAGVLDTQYF
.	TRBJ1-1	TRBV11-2	CASSPIGQNTEAFF
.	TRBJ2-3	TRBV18	CASSPAGRADTQYF
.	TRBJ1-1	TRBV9	CASSVATGLNTEAFF